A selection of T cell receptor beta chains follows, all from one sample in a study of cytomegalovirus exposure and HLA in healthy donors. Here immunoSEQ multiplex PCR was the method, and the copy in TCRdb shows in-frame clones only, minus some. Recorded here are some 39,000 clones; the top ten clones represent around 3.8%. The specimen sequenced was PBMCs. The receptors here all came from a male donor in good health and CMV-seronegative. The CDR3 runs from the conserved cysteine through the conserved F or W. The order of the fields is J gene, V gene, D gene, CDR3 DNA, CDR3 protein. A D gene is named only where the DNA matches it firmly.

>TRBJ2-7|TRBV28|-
TGTGCCAGCAAAGACCGAGATTACAGGACCCTCTCCTACGAGCAGTACTTC
CASKDRDYRTLSYEQYF
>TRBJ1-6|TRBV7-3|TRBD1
TGTGCCAGCAGCTTTGGTGACAGGGGATTATCACCCCTCCACTTT
CASSFGDRGLSPLHF
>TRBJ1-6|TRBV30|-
TGTGCCTGGATGGAGCCAGTTAATTCACCCCTCCACTTT
CAWMEPVNSPLHF
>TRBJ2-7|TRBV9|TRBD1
TGTGCCAGCAGTGCCGGGACAGGGGGCTACTACGAGCAGTACTTC
CASSAGTGGYYEQYF
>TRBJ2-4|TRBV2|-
TGTGCCAGCAGTCTGACAGTAGCCAAAAACATTCAGTACTTC
CASSLTVAKNIQYF
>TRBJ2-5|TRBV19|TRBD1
TGTGCCAGTAGTACCACAGGGGGGGAGACCCAGTACTTC
CASSTTGGETQYF
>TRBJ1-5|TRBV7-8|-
TGTGCCAGCAGCCTCTTAGTAGGGGGTAGCAATCAGCCCCAGCATTTT
CASSLLVGGSNQPQHF
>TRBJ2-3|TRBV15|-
TGTGCCACCAGCCCCGGGGGACCAGATACGCAGTATTTT
CATSPGGPDTQYF
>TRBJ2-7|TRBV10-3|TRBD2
TGTGCCATAGCGGGAGCCCCGAGTGAAGTTTCCTACGAGCAGTACTTC
CAIAGAPSEVSYEQYF
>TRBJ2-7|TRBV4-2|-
TGTGCCAGCAGCCAAGACCTGACTAGCTCCTACGAGCAGTACTTC
CASSQDLTSSYEQYF
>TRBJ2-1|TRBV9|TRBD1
TGTGCCAGCAGCGCCGGGACAGGGTACGGTGAGCAGTTCTTC
CASSAGTGYGEQFF
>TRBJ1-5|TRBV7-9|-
TGTGCCAGCAGCTCCCCTAATCAGCCCCAGCATTTT
CASSSPNQPQHF
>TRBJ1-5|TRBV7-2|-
TGTGCCAGCAGCTTAGCGGGAGAAAATCAGCCCCAGCATTTT
CASSLAGENQPQHF
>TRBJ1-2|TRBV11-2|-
TGTGCCAGCACCCGGAGGGGGGCGGGGGCCTCCTATGGCTACACCTTC
CASTRRGAGASYGYTF
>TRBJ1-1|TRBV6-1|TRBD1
TGTGCCAGCACAGGGACAGCGAACACTGAAGCTTTCTTT
CASTGTANTEAFF
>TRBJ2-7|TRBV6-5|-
TGTGCCAGCAGTTACGGGGAGACGCGTGAGCAGTACTTC
CASSYGETREQYF
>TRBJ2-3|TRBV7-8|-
TGTGCCAGCAGTCCAGTGGGGCGCGGAGATACGCAGTATTTT
CASSPVGRGDTQYF
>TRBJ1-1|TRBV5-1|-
TGCGCCAGCAGCGGGGTGAGGGCGGGATACACTGAAGCTTTCTTT
CASSGVRAGYTEAFF
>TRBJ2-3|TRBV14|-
TGTGCCAGCAGCCAAAGACAGCACCGAGGCACAGATACGCAGTATTTT
CASSQRQHRGTDTQYF
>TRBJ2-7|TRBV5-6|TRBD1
TGTGCCAGCACCCTCGCGGGGACAGGGACCTACGAGCAGTACTTC
CASTLAGTGTYEQYF
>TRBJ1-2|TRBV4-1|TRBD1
TGCGCCAGCAGCCAAGAGAGGACAGGCGCCTACACCTTC
CASSQERTGAYTF
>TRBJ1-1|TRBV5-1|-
TGCGCCAGCAGCTCCGAGGGGGGGACTGAAGCTTTCTTT
CASSSEGGTEAFF